These 15 T cell receptor beta chains were all obtained from the same sample, sequenced in a study of graft-versus-host responses after intestinal transplantation. No antigen is known for these receptors. The data were produced by immunoSEQ multiplex PCR, yet TCRdb's version contains in-frame clones alone and is incomplete. The data contain some 100,000 clones, 80% to 95% of them singletons. The source was unstimulated CD8+ T cells sorted from spleen or lymph node cells, collected before transplant. The receptors were sampled from a human donor who was the organ donor for an intestinal transplant.

This clone was observed a single time. V is TRBV27 and J is TRBJ2-1, with 9 bases lining up with TRBD2. This CDR3 is built from 15 residues. Germline trimming cut 1 base from V and 5 bases from J; bases unmatched to any gene: 3. CDR1 and CDR2 (germline): MNHEY, SMNVEV (reference sequence). In DNA form, the CDR3 reads TGTGCCAGCAGTTTATGGGCGGGAGGGGACAATGAGCAGTTCTTC. Protein product: CASSLWAGGDNEQFF.

This chain links TRBV5-1 with TRBJ1-1; D ambiguous. The ends were cut back, 4 bases at V and 0 bases at J, with 7 bases in the middle. The CDR3 runs to 13 residues. CDR1 is SGHRS, CDR2 YFSETQ, per germline. The CDR3, as DNA: TGCGCCAGCAGCCGCACAGTGAACACTGAAGCTTTCTTT. Amino acids: CASSRTVNTEAFF.

This CDR3 is CASRSPGQNYGYTF. The CDR3 DNA reads TGTGCCAGCAGATCACCGGGACAGAACTATGGCTACACCTTC. The rearrangement links TRBV7-9 to TRBJ1-2, with TRBD1 identical over 7 bases. In germline, CDR1 is SEHNR, CDR2 FQNEAQ (reference sequence). The CDR3 has 14 residues. V shed 6 bases, J shed 2 bases, and the junction held 6 bases outside the gene matches.

This sequence joins TRBV7-8 and TRBJ1-4; 8 bases agree with TRBD1. The J segment lost 2 bases and the V segment lost 2 bases, leaving 1 base of the junction unmatched. Germline CDR1 SGHVS, CDR2 FQNEAQ. The CDR3 totals 15 residues. The CDR3 protein is CASSLWTGTNEKLFF. DNA of the CDR3: TGTGCCAGCAGCTTATGGACAGGGACTAATGAAAAACTGTTTTTT. Full variable domain (remainder filled in from reference TRBV7-8 and TRBJ1-4): GAGVSQSPRYKVAKRGQDVALRCDPISGHVSLFWYQQALGQGPEFLTYFQNEAQLDKSGLPSDRFFAERPEGSVSTLKIQRTQQEDSAVYLCASSLWTGTNEKLFFGSGTQLSVL.

This CDR3 is CASSQWLAGGNEQFF. The CDR3 nucleotides are TGTGCCAGCAGCCAATGGCTAGCGGGAGGTAATGAGCAGTTCTTC. V usage is TRBV14 and J usage is TRBJ2-1; the match to TRBD2 covers 11 bases. CDR3 length: 15 residues. V was pared by 2 bases and J by 7 bases, with 4 bases of the junction left unmatched. The V gene's germline CDR1 is SGHDN and CDR2 FVKESK.

The chain has TRBV6-5 and TRBJ1-2; D uncertain. V was trimmed by 2 bases and J by 8 bases, leaving 12 bases between them. CDR3 length: 13 amino acids. Per the germline V gene, CDR1 is MNHEY and CDR2 is SVGAGI. In DNA form, the CDR3 reads TGTGCCAGCAGTTACGGCCTTGGAGGGGGCTACACCTTC. This gives the protein CASSYGLGGGYTF.

J is TRBJ1-2 and V is TRBV6-1, with D hard to call. The V end lost 4 bases, the J end lost 6 bases, and 6 bases lay between the germline ends. Germline values: CDR1 MNHNS, CDR2 SASEGT. The CDR3 totals 11 residues. The CDR3 DNA is TGTGCCAGCAGTGGGGCAGATGGCTACACCTTC. Translating it yields CASSGADGYTF.

The count of this clone is one. V is TRBV28 and J is TRBJ1-1; perhaps TRBD1 as D (5 bases). Germline V gene data show CDR1 as MDHEN and CDR2 as SYDVKM. Trimming pared 3 bases from V and 4 bases from J, leaving 12 bases between. The CDR3 extends over 14 amino acids. The CDR3 region is CASSFPDTGTEAFF. CDR3 DNA: TGTGCCAGCAGTTTCCCGGACACGGGCACTGAAGCTTTCTTT.

This chain uses TRBV29-1 with TRBJ2-7; D is possibly TRBD1 (5 bases). V lost 4 bases and J 5 bases, leaving 12 bases between the germline ends. The CDR3 spans 12 residues. Germline CDR1 is SQVTM and CDR2 is ANQGSEA. CDR3 region: CSVASRVDEQYF. The CDR3 DNA reads as TGCAGCGTTGCTTCCAGGGTCGACGAGCAGTACTTC.

V is TRBV4-1 and J is TRBJ2-3, with TRBD1 as a possible D gene (6 bases). The CDR3 spans 20 residues. Trimming shortened V by 3 bases and J by 2 bases, and 27 bases separated the two germline ends. Germline V gene sequence: CDR1 MGHRA, CDR2 YSYEKL. The CDR3 region is CASSHIIWQGPFPPTDTQYF. In nucleotides, the CDR3 is TGCGCCAGCAGCCATATAATATGGCAGGGGCCTTTTCCCCCCACAGATACGCAGTATTTT.

V gene TRBV2 combines with J gene TRBJ1-1; 9 bases match TRBD1. V trimming: 6 bases; J trimming: 5 bases; junction bases outside the gene matches: 7. Per the germline V gene, CDR1 is SNHLY and CDR2 is FYNNEI. The CDR3 spans 14 residues. The CDR3 region has the DNA TGTGCCAGCAGCGCCGGGACAGGGAGTACTGAAGCTTTCTTT. Translation: CASSAGTGSTEAFF.

The chain combines TRBV13 with TRBJ2-3; 8 nucleotides match TRBD2. The CDR3 extends over 14 amino acids. V lost 4 bases and J lost 8; bases outside the gene matches: 8. Germline CDR1 is PRHDT and CDR2 is FYEKMQ (reference sequence). CDR3 nucleotide sequence: TGTGCCAGCAGCTCTGCGGGGGGTTCGCGTACGCAGTATTTT. Translation gives CASSSAGGSRTQYF.

J is TRBJ2-1 and V is TRBV19, with 9 bases that match TRBD2. Germline V gives CDR1 LNHDA, CDR2 SQIVND (reference sequence). Trimming took 1 base from V and 4 from J; bases not matched to a gene: 14. The CDR3 spans 19 residues. CDR3 DNA: TGTGCCAGTAGTATAGTTGGGCGGGAGGGCCCGCGTTCATACAATGAGCAGTTCTTC. Amino acids: CASSIVGREGPRSYNEQFF.

The chain carries TRBV11-3 and TRBJ1-2, with D hard to call. CDR3 length: 16 residues. V dropped 5 bases and J dropped 0 bases, with 16 bases sitting between them. Germline lookup yields CDR1 SGHNT and CDR2 YENEEA. This CDR3 reads CASSPVPPSANYGYTF. As DNA, the CDR3 is TGTGCCAGCAGCCCCGTACCCCCTTCAGCTAACTATGGCTACACCTTC.

J is TRBJ2-7 and V is TRBV19, with a tentative D call TRBD1 (6 bases). The ends were cut back, 4 bases at V and 5 bases at J, with 12 bases in the middle. Germline values: CDR1 LNHDA, CDR2 SQIVND (reference sequence). The CDR3 is 13 amino acids. Here the CDR3 reads CASSKTGIHEQYF. The CDR3 DNA sequence: TGTGCCAGTAGTAAAACAGGGATACACGAGCAGTACTTC.